A selection of T cell receptor beta chains follows, all from one sample in a study of blood T cell repertoires in COVID-19. Assay used: immunoSEQ multiplex PCR; TCRdb lists only in-frame clones, some missing. The sample records 26,000 or so clones, roughly 84% being singletons. Sequenced sample: peripheral blood. The receptor source for this set is a human donor in a cohort sampled during active COVID-19. The donor label of this sample is uncertain. Both conserved end residues are part of each CDR3. The D gene is left open where the match is weak. Size values are once, few and many counts, or a class for expanded clones, and some rows have none.

V,size,D,J,CDR3,DNA
TRBV7-3,-,-,TRBJ2-3,CASSLIVRVGGTQYF,TGTGCCAGCAGCTTAATAGTTAGGGTCGGGGGTACGCAGTATTTT
TRBV19,once,-,TRBJ1-2,CASSIARGGLYRYGYTF,TGTGCCAGTAGTATAGCGAGAGGGGGTCTTTACCGGTATGGCTACACCTTC
TRBV3-1/TRBV3-2,once,TRBD1,TRBJ2-7,CASSQGTGGLNEQYF,TGTGCCAGCAGCCAGGGGACAGGGGGTCTCAACGAGCAGTACTTC